A single sample is the source of the 27 T cell receptor beta chains below, sequenced in a study of cytomegalovirus exposure and HLA in healthy donors. The PCR used 60 Vbeta and 13 Jbeta primers. Only in-frame clones appear in the TCRdb table, and some are missing; sequencing was by immunoSEQ multiplex PCR. The repertoire consists of 150,000 to 200,000 clones, with 77% occurring once and the leading ten covering roughly 3%. The sequenced material came from PBMCs. The receptors stem from a female donor in good health and CMV-seronegative.

The chain couples TRBV28 to TRBJ1-1; D may be TRBD1 (5 bases). This CDR3 has 15 amino acids. V shed 8 bases and J shed 1 base, with 17 bases lying between them. Per the germline V gene, CDR1 is MDHEN and CDR2 is SYDVKM. In DNA form, the CDR3 reads TGTGCCAGCGCCCACCGACAGCCTCGGAACACTGAAGCTTTCTTT. Residues: CASAHRQPRNTEAFF.

This clone occurred once. The V and J genes are TRBV10-3 and TRBJ1-6, with 10 bases matching TRBD1. CDR1 is ENHRY and CDR2 is SYGVKD in the germline V gene. V shed 0 bases, J shed 8 bases, and the junction held 1 base outside the gene matches. The CDR3 has 15 residues. The CDR3 nucleotides are TGTGCCATCAGTGAGTCGACAGGGGGCGATTCACCCCTCCACTTT. It is translated as CAISESTGGDSPLHF.

This clone has just one count. The chain joins TRBV5-4 to TRBJ2-5; D is uncertain. The V gene lost 0 bases and the J gene lost 5 bases, with 8 bases spanning the gap. Germline CDR1 and CDR2: SGHNT and YYREEE (reference sequence). The CDR3 spans 13 residues. The CDR3 loop is CASSLDPAETQYF. DNA for the CDR3: TGTGCCAGCAGCTTGGACCCCGCGGAGACCCAGTACTTC.

This clone was detected once. V and J are TRBV7-8 and TRBJ1-3; no clear D gene. This CDR3 is 14 amino acids long. CDR1 and CDR2 (germline): SGHVS, FQNEAQ. V lost 6 bases and J 3 bases, leaving 12 bases between the germline ends. The DNA of the CDR3 is TGTGCCAGCAGAACCGGGATAGATGGAAACACCATATATTTT. The encoded protein is CASRTGIDGNTIYF. The full variable domain, in which reference TRBV7-8 and TRBJ1-3 provide the parts outside the CDR3, is GAGVSQSPRYKVAKRGQDVALRCDPISGHVSLFWYQQALGQGPEFLTYFQNEAQLDKSGLPSDRFFAERPEGSVSTLKIQRTQQEDSAVYLCASRTGIDGNTIYFGEGSWLTVV.

A single count supports this clone. V usage is TRBV14 and J usage is TRBJ2-4; a possible D gene is TRBD2 (7 bases). The germline V gene encodes CDR1 SGHDN and CDR2 FVKESK. The CDR3 runs 15 residues. Between the trimmed V and J ends, which lost 4 bases and 2 bases, there was a span of 12 bases. The CDR3 spells CASSLGGQTKNIQYF. CDR3 coding DNA: TGTGCCAGCAGCCTCGGGGGGCAGACCAAAAACATTCAGTACTTC.

In regard to this clone: The same CDR3 arises from other DNA sequences in this sample as well. The chain has TRBV6-5 and TRBJ1-5; D is perhaps TRBD1 (6 bases). The germline V gene encodes CDR1 MNHEY and CDR2 SVGAGI. The length of the CDR3 is 13 residues. V was trimmed by 4 bases and J by 7 bases, leaving 11 bases between them. The CDR3: CASSSQGNQPQHF. In DNA form, the CDR3 reads TGTGCCAGCAGTTCACAGGGAAACCAGCCCCAGCATTTT.

This clone came up a few times. The rearrangement links TRBV4-2 to TRBJ1-1, with 8 positions matching TRBD1. Germline V gives CDR1 LGHNA, CDR2 YNFKEQ. Germline trimming cut 1 base from V and 6 bases from J; bases unmatched to any gene: 4. The CDR3 has 14 residues. CDR3 protein: CASSQASGGPEAFF. The CDR3 bases are TGTGCCAGCAGCCAAGCTTCAGGGGGCCCTGAAGCTTTCTTT.

J is TRBJ2-2 and V is TRBV4-1; perhaps TRBD1 as D (6 bases). Germline-derived CDR1 and CDR2 are MGHRA and YSYEKL. The CDR3 spans 16 residues. Trimming shortened V by 0 bases and J by 2 bases, and 10 bases separated the two germline ends. CDR3 loop: CASSQDTQGNTGELFF. As DNA, the CDR3 is TGCGCCAGCAGCCAAGATACACAGGGTAACACCGGGGAGCTGTTTTTT.

This clone has just one count. This chain connects TRBV18 to TRBJ1-1, with D hard to call. The CDR3 is made up of 13 amino acids. CDR1 KGHSH and CDR2 LQKENI come from the germline V gene. Trimming shortened V by 3 bases and J by 2 bases, and 7 bases separated the two germline ends. The CDR3: CASSPPVNTEAFF. The CDR3 nucleotides read TGTGCCAGCTCACCCCCCGTCAACACTGAAGCTTTCTTT.

This rearrangement joins TRBV6-5 to TRBJ2-7; D perhaps matches TRBD2 (5 bases). V lost 8 bases and J 3 bases, leaving 14 bases between the germline ends. The CDR3 runs to 13 residues. In germline, CDR1 is MNHEY, CDR2 SVGAGI. The CDR3 region has the DNA TGTGCCAGCTTCGGACTGGGCGGCTACGAGCAGTACTTC. It encodes CASFGLGGYEQYF.

The rearrangement links TRBV6-6 to TRBJ1-3, with 9 positions matching TRBD1. Germline-derived CDR1 and CDR2 are MNHNY and SVGAGI (reference sequence). Losses at the gene ends were 3 bases for V and 10 bases for J; bases not matched to a gene: 7. This CDR3 is built from 14 residues. For the CDR3, the DNA is TGTGCCAGCAGTTATGGGACAGGGAGTGAGACCATATATTTT. It specifies CASSYGTGSETIYF.

The chain is built from TRBV27 and TRBJ2-5; TRBD1 aligns across 7 bases. This CDR3 has 15 residues. V gave up 3 bases and J gave up 4 bases; unmatched junction bases: 8. Per germline, CDR1 MNHEY and CDR2 SMNVEV (reference sequence). CDR3 amino acids: CASSFGTQGRETQYF. The CDR3 coding sequence is TGTGCCAGCAGTTTCGGGACACAGGGGAGAGAGACCCAGTACTTC.

V gene TRBV7-2 combines with J gene TRBJ1-5; 7 nucleotides line up with TRBD1. The V gene's germline CDR1 is SGHTA and CDR2 FQGNSA. The CDR3 covers 17 residues. The trim removed 4 bases at V and 0 bases at J, leaving 9 bases unmatched. CDR3 in DNA: TGTGCCAGCAGCTCCCCAGGGGGTTCTTATAGCAATCAGCCCCAGCATTTT. Translated, it gives CASSSPGGSYSNQPQHF.

The chain has TRBV19 and TRBJ1-1; no clear D. The CDR3 spans 12 residues. Germline V CDR1 and CDR2: LNHDA, SQIVND (reference sequence). The ends were cut back, 3 bases at V and 8 bases at J, with 10 bases in the middle. CDR3 residues: CASSMFGEEAFF. CDR3 coding DNA: TGTGCCAGTAGTATGTTCGGGGAGGAAGCTTTCTTT.

This clone was detected a few times. V gene TRBV27 combines with J gene TRBJ2-2; TRBD2 aligns across 9 bases. The CDR3 loop spans 14 amino acids. V shed 5 bases, J shed 6 bases, and the junction held 4 bases outside the gene matches. In germline, CDR1 is MNHEY, CDR2 SMNVEV (reference sequence). Here the CDR3 DNA reads TGTGCCAGCAGTACAGGCGGGAGGGCCGGGGAGCTGTTTTTT. The encoded protein is CASSTGGRAGELFF.

V is TRBV5-1 and J is TRBJ1-2; no clear D gene. V lost 2 bases and J 2 bases, leaving 13 bases between the germline ends. The CDR3 consists of 15 residues. The germline gives CDR1 SGHRS, CDR2 YFSETQ. In nucleotides, the CDR3 is TGCGCCAGCAGCTTAAAATACGGGGAGAACTATGGCTACACCTTC. The encoded protein is CASSLKYGENYGYTF. Looking up the rest from reference TRBV5-1 and TRBJ1-2 gives the full variable domain: KAGVTQTPRYLIKTRGQQVTLSCSPISGHRSVSWYQQTPGQGLQFLFEYFSETQRNKGNFPGRFSGRQFSNSRSEMNVSTLELGDSALYLCASSLKYGENYGYTFGSGTRLTVV.

The gene calls are TRBV7-3 and TRBJ2-1, with 10 bases fitting TRBD2. The V and J ends lost 6 bases and 7 bases, in that order; junction bases with no gene match: 9. The CDR3 has 15 amino acids. Germline assignment: CDR1 SGHTA and CDR2 FQGTGA. CDR3 sequence reads: CASRDLAGDLNEQFF. The CDR3 DNA is TGTGCCAGCAGGGATCTAGCGGGAGATCTAAATGAGCAGTTCTTC.

The chain couples TRBV23-1 to TRBJ2-7; possible D gene TRBD1, 6 bases. TRBV23-1 falls under the ORF class, with uncertain function. Trimming took 7 bases from V and 3 from J, leaving 22 bases between them. The CDR3 extends over 16 amino acids. CDR3 nucleotides: TGCGCCAGCAATCGCTCAAAGGGGGAAGTCTTCTACGAGCAGTACTTC. This translates into CASNRSKGEVFYEQYF.

A single count supports this clone. The chain couples TRBV30 to TRBJ2-7; TRBD1 aligns across 9 bases. CDR1 GTSNPN and CDR2 SVGIG come from the germline V gene (reference sequence). The CDR3 covers 15 residues. After removal of 3 bases from V and 2 bases from J, the junction contained 8 bases not matched to a gene. CDR3 residues: CAWSSYRDRAYEQYF. DNA of the CDR3: TGTGCCTGGAGCTCTTACCGGGACAGGGCCTACGAGCAGTACTTC.

This chain links TRBV7-2 with TRBJ1-2; possibly TRBD1 for D (5 bases). This CDR3 has 12 amino acids. The germline V gene has CDR1 SGHTA and CDR2 FQGNSA. V lost 1 base, J lost 6 bases, and 6 bases lay in between. CDR3: CASSLGRDGYTF. The CDR3 DNA follows: TGTGCCAGCAGCTTAGGCAGGGATGGCTACACCTTC.

The chain employs TRBV19 and TRBJ2-1; 11 nucleotides line up with TRBD1. This CDR3 has 13 amino acids. Germline V lookup: CDR1 LNHDA, CDR2 SQIVND (reference sequence). J lost 9 bases, V lost 10 bases, and 8 bases had no gene match. The CDR3 DNA follows: TGTGCCACCAGGGACAGGGGGATTGGTGAGCAGTTCTTC. The encoded protein is CATRDRGIGEQFF.

The chain couples TRBV4-3 to TRBJ1-1; possible D gene TRBD1, 5 bases. Per the germline V gene, CDR1 is LGHNA and CDR2 is YSLEER. Trimming shortened V by 3 bases and J by 5 bases, and 10 bases separated the two germline ends. There are 13 residues in the CDR3. The CDR3 DNA reads TGCGCCAGCAGCCAGGCCCCAGGGACTGAAGCTTTCTTT. Protein: CASSQAPGTEAFF.

This chain links TRBV7-3 with TRBJ1-1; D is ambiguous. Trimming stripped 1 base from V and 0 bases from J, with 9 bases between. Germline CDR1 reads SGHTA; CDR2 reads FQGTGA. The CDR3 has 15 amino acids. In nucleotides, the CDR3 is TGTGCCAGCAGCTTAAGTTCCTCTATGAACACTGAAGCTTTCTTT. This encodes CASSLSSSMNTEAFF.

This clone was observed a single time. The chain has TRBV25-1 and TRBJ1-2; D perhaps matches TRBD1 (6 bases). V lost 5 bases and J lost 1, with 8 bases in between. The CDR3 has 13 amino acids. Germline-derived CDR1 and CDR2 are MGHDK and SYGVNS. The CDR3 nucleotides are TGTGCCAGCAGTCGGGACAATAACTATGGCTACACCTTC. Its translation is CASSRDNNYGYTF.

The table lists this clone with a few counts. The chain recombines TRBV7-6 with TRBJ2-5, with D perhaps TRBD2 (6 bases). Germline CDR1 SGHVS, CDR2 FNYEAQ. The V gene lost 0 bases and the J gene lost 2 bases, with 16 bases spanning the gap. This CDR3 is 17 amino acids long. The CDR3 is CASSLAVPGTPQETQYF. CDR3 DNA: TGTGCCAGCAGCTTAGCAGTTCCAGGGACTCCTCAAGAGACCCAGTACTTC.

This clone was detected only a few times. The rearrangement joins TRBV5-5 to TRBJ1-6, with no clear D. The CDR3 is 15 residues long. Germline-derived CDR1 and CDR2 are SGHKS and YYEKEE (reference sequence). Trimming stripped 0 bases from V and 8 bases from J, with 12 bases between. In DNA, the CDR3 is TGTGCCAGCAGCTTGGTGGGCCAGTCTGATTCACCCCTCCACTTT. This translates into CASSLVGQSDSPLHF.

For the CDR3, the DNA is TGTGCCAGCATCACACGACAGGTGAACACCGGGGAGCTGTTTTTT. Residues: CASITRQVNTGELFF. The chain recombines TRBV6-6 with TRBJ2-2, with D maybe TRBD1 (6 bases). CDR3 length: 15 amino acids. V gave up 7 bases and J gave up 1 base, with 13 bases separating them. Germline-derived CDR1 and CDR2 are MNHNY and SVGAGI (reference sequence).